In this sample, the clone carrying this T cell receptor (beta chain) turned up once. The data derive from a study of shared clonotypes between healthy human individuals. CDR1 is ENHRY and CDR2 is SYGVKD in the germline V gene. This CDR3 spans 13 amino acids. The V end lost 11 bases, the J end lost 0 bases, and 14 bases lay between the germline ends. Per sorted-subset replicate PCR, input was around 220 ng DNA, representing about 30,000 T cell genomes. As originally analysed: Without quality scores, immunoSEQ junctional reads could not be filtered like full-length reads. Data came from immunoSEQ multiplex PCR; TCRdb stores just in-frame clones and leaves some out. V, J and clone size reflect that table, while D and trimming were determined from the DNA. Of over 1.5 million clones in the sample, 98% were seen once.

Material: naive CD4+ T cells sorted from blood. Subset noted: CD45RA+ positively selected. This TCR was sampled from a man aged 30-40 years in good health. The chain links TRBV10-3 to TRBJ2-7; D not resolved. The CDR3 sequence: CASATGNSYEQYF. The CDR3 DNA is TGTGCCTCAGCCACTGGGAACTCCTACGAGCAGTACTTC.